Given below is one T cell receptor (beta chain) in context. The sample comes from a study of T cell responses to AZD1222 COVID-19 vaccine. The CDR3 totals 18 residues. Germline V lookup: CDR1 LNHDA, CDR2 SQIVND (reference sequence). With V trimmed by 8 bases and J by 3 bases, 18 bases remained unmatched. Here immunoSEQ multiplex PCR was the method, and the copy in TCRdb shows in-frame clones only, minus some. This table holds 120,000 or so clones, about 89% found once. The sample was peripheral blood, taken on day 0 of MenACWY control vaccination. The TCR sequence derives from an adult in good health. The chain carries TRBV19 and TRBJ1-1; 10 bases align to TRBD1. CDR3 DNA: TGTGCCAGTGGGTCTCAGGGGGACAGGGGTCTACCTTACACTGAAGCTTTCTTT. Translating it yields CASGSQGDRGLPYTEAFF.